Listed below are T cell receptor beta chains from one sample, sequenced in a study of read filtering for tumor transcriptome and immune sequencing. TCRdb recomputed calls from the reads with MiXCR, one row per CDR3 protein. The sample yields around 38,000 distinct CDR3 sequences, roughly 13% seen once. Input material: a population of CD138-negative cells sorted from bone marrow. These receptors all stem from a donor at least 40 years old with multiple myeloma. CDR3s include the opening cysteine and the closing phenylalanine or tryptophan. Fields, in order: clone size, J gene, D gene, V gene, CDR3 DNA, CDR3 protein. The D gene is left open where the match is weak. Not every row has a clone size; where given, it reads once, few, many or a size class.

size: few; J: TRBJ1-1; D: -; V: TRBV30; DNA: TGTGCCTGGACGCAAGGTCTGCAAACCGAAGCTTTCTTT; CDR3: CAWTQGLQTEAFF
size: -; J: TRBJ2-5; D: TRBD2; V: TRBV2; DNA: TGTGCCAGCAGTGTGGTAGCGGGAGGGCCGGGAGAGACCCAGTACTTC; CDR3: CASSVVAGGPGETQYF
size: few; J: TRBJ2-1; D: -; V: TRBV29-1; DNA: TGCAGCGTTGCGACAGGCGACGGCTACAATGAGCAGTTCTTC; CDR3: CSVATGDGYNEQFF
size: -; J: TRBJ2-5; D: -; V: TRBV6-1; DNA: TGTGCCAGCAGGAGGGGACCGGTCGGAGGGGAGACCCAGGACTTC; CDR3: CASRRGPVGGETQDF
size: many; J: TRBJ2-7; D: -; V: TRBV7-2; DNA: TGTGCCAGCAGCTTTACCGGGGACTACGAGCAGTACTTC; CDR3: CASSFTGDYEQYF
size: few; J: TRBJ2-2; D: -; V: TRBV30; DNA: TGTGCCTGGAGTGTACTTGGGCGCAAGGACACCGGGGAGCTGTTTTTT; CDR3: CAWSVLGRKDTGELFF
size: many; J: TRBJ2-3; D: -; V: TRBV13; DNA: TGTGCCAGCAGCTTAGGGCGGAGGACAGATACGCAGTATTTT; CDR3: CASSLGRRTDTQYF
size: -; J: TRBJ2-1; D: -; V: TRBV6-5; DNA: TGTGCCAGCAGTTACTCTACAGGGTACAATGAGCAGTTCTTC; CDR3: CASSYSTGYNEQFF
size: -; J: TRBJ2-1; D: TRBD2; V: TRBV20-1; DNA: TGCAGGGTCCTTCCGACCGGGAGGAAAATCTACAATGAGCAGTTCTTC; CDR3: CRVLPTGRKIYNEQFF
size: -; J: TRBJ2-5; D: TRBD2; V: TRBV6-2/TRBV6-3; DNA: TGTGCCAGCAGTTACCCGTGGGAGGGCCAAGAGACCCAGTACTTC; CDR3: CASSYPWEGQETQYF
size: many; J: TRBJ2-7; D: TRBD2; V: TRBV5-1; DNA: TGCGCCAGCAGCATTTCTAGCGGCCGCTACGAGCAGTACTTC; CDR3: CASSISSGRYEQYF
size: many; J: TRBJ1-4; D: TRBD1; V: TRBV20-1; DNA: TGCAGTGCAGTGACAGGGGGCGATGAAAAACTGTTTTTT; CDR3: CSAVTGGDEKLFF
size: many; J: TRBJ2-7; D: -; V: TRBV28; DNA: TGTGCCAGCAGTTCCCACCAGAGGAAGGGCTCCTACGAGCAGTACTTC; CDR3: CASSSHQRKGSYEQYF
size: many; J: TRBJ1-4; D: -; V: TRBV29-1; DNA: TGCAGCGCGAGGGGGGCTAATGAAAAACTGTTTTTT; CDR3: CSARGANEKLFF
size: many; J: TRBJ1-1; D: -; V: TRBV12-3/TRBV12-4; DNA: TGTGCCAGCAGCCCCCGACAGATAATGAACACTGAAGCTTTCTTT; CDR3: CASSPRQIMNTEAFF
size: many; J: TRBJ2-2; D: -; V: TRBV5-1; DNA: TGCGCCAGCAGCTTGGGACAGACCCCACCCGGGGAGCTGTTTTTT; CDR3: CASSLGQTPPGELFF
size: many; J: TRBJ2-1; D: -; V: TRBV6-2/TRBV6-3; DNA: TGTGCCAGCAGTTACAGTTACAATGAGCAGTTCTTC; CDR3: CASSYSYNEQFF
size: many; J: TRBJ1-1; D: -; V: TRBV29-1; DNA: TGCAGCGTTGCCCCCACCCAGGGAACTGAAGCTTTCTTT; CDR3: CSVAPTQGTEAFF
size: few; J: TRBJ2-1; D: -; V: TRBV7-6; DNA: TGTGCCAGCAGCTTAATTGGGGGGAATTACAATGGGCAGTTCTTC; CDR3: CASSLIGGNYNGQFF
size: many; J: TRBJ1-5; D: TRBD1; V: TRBV6-2/TRBV6-3; DNA: TGTGCCAGCAGGGGGTCACAGGGGACTCAGCCCCAGCATTTT; CDR3: CASRGSQGTQPQHF
size: -; J: TRBJ2-7; D: TRBD1; V: TRBV20-1; DNA: TGCAGTGCTAGAGGAGGGACAGGCTTGTCCGAGCAGTACTTC; CDR3: CSARGGTGLSEQYF
size: many; J: TRBJ2-5; D: -; V: TRBV2; DNA: TGTGCCAGCAGTGACGCGTCAGAGACCCAGTACTTC; CDR3: CASSDASETQYF
size: -; J: TRBJ2-5; D: TRBD1; V: TRBV5-1; DNA: TGCGCCAGCAGCATATACGACAGGGTCGGGGAGACCCAGTACTTC; CDR3: CASSIYDRVGETQYF
size: few; J: TRBJ2-1; D: TRBD2; V: TRBV6-2/TRBV6-3; DNA: TGTGCCAGCAGTTACGCGGGAGGGTCGCGGTACAATGAGCAGTTCTTC; CDR3: CASSYAGGSRYNEQFF
size: many; J: TRBJ2-1; D: -; V: TRBV28; DNA: TGTGCCAGCAGTTCCCCAAGTTCGGGATCCCGTTACAATGAGCAGTTCTTC; CDR3: CASSSPSSGSRYNEQFF
size: medium-sized; J: TRBJ2-1; D: -; V: TRBV24-1; DNA: TGTGCCACCAGTGCCGGGGACAATGAGCAGTTCTTC; CDR3: CATSAGDNEQFF
size: many; J: TRBJ2-2; D: TRBD1; V: TRBV29-1; DNA: TGCAGCGTGGCCGGGACAGGTGGGGCCGGGGAGCTGTTTTTT; CDR3: CSVAGTGGAGELFF
size: few; J: TRBJ2-7; D: TRBD1; V: TRBV27; DNA: TGTGCCAGCAGTTTTAGCCCGGGACAGGTTAGCGGAACCTCCTACGAGCAGTACTTC; CDR3: CASSFSPGQVSGTSYEQYF
size: -; J: TRBJ2-1; D: TRBD2; V: TRBV28; DNA: TGTGCCAGCAGTTTGACTGGCGGGAGGGCCAAAAATGAGCGGTTCTTC; CDR3: CASSLTGGRAKNERFF
size: many; J: TRBJ2-5; D: -; V: TRBV3-1; DNA: TGTGCCAGCAGCCAAGGAAGGAGGGCGGAGACCCAGTACTTC; CDR3: CASSQGRRAETQYF
size: few; J: TRBJ2-3; D: -; V: TRBV5-1; DNA: TGCGCCAGCAGCCGACAAGAGGGCACAGATACGCAGTATTTT; CDR3: CASSRQEGTDTQYF
size: many; J: TRBJ2-1; D: TRBD1; V: TRBV7-3; DNA: TGTGCCAGCAGCTCGACAGGGCATGAGCAGTTCTTC; CDR3: CASSSTGHEQFF
size: few; J: TRBJ2-1; D: TRBD1; V: TRBV11-2; DNA: TGTGCCAGCAGCTTAGGACAGGGGGCCCTGTACAATGAGCAGTTCTTC; CDR3: CASSLGQGALYNEQFF
size: many; J: TRBJ2-1; D: TRBD2; V: TRBV7-9; DNA: TGTGCCGGCAGCTTAGGCGGGAGTGTCAATGAGCAGTTCTTC; CDR3: CAGSLGGSVNEQFF
size: medium-sized; J: TRBJ2-7; D: TRBD2; V: TRBV29-1; DNA: TGCAGCGCTGCGTCCGGGACTAGCGGGATCCACGAGCAGTACTTC; CDR3: CSAASGTSGIHEQYF
size: many; J: TRBJ2-2; D: -; V: TRBV20-1; DNA: TGCAGTGCTAGTTGGGTGAACACCGGGGAGCTGTTTTTT; CDR3: CSASWVNTGELFF
size: many; J: TRBJ2-2; D: TRBD1; V: TRBV19; DNA: TGTGCCAGTAGTATGCAGGGGGCGATCACCGGGGAGCTGTTTTTT; CDR3: CASSMQGAITGELFF
size: many; J: TRBJ2-7; D: -; V: TRBV28; DNA: TGTGCCAGCAGTCAACGTTCAGGGGCCACCTACGAGCAGTACTTC; CDR3: CASSQRSGATYEQYF
size: many; J: TRBJ2-1; D: -; V: TRBV5-6; DNA: TGTGCCAGCAGCTTGAGACCACTCAATGAGCAGTTCTTC; CDR3: CASSLRPLNEQFF
size: many; J: TRBJ1-5; D: -; V: TRBV12-3/TRBV12-4; DNA: TGTGCCAGCAGTTTTGGAGGGAGCAATCAGCCCCAGCATTTT; CDR3: CASSFGGSNQPQHF
size: many; J: TRBJ2-2; D: -; V: TRBV7-3; DNA: TGTGCCAGCAGCTTATCGAACACCGGGGAGCTGTTTTTT; CDR3: CASSLSNTGELFF
size: many; J: TRBJ2-1; D: -; V: TRBV7-9; DNA: TGTGCCAGCAGCTTTGGTCCCTACAATGAGCAGTTCTTC; CDR3: CASSFGPYNEQFF
size: many; J: TRBJ2-3; D: -; V: TRBV2; DNA: TGTGCCAGCAGCGCCGGGACTCAACGGGGAGATACGCAGTATTTT; CDR3: CASSAGTQRGDTQYF
size: many; J: TRBJ2-6; D: TRBD1; V: TRBV7-9; DNA: TGTGCCAGCAGCTTCCGGGACAGGGCGTCTGGGGCCAACGTCCTGACTTTC; CDR3: CASSFRDRASGANVLTF
size: few; J: TRBJ2-5; D: -; V: TRBV24-1; DNA: TGTGCCACCAGTGACTTTGGGGAGACCCAGTACTTC; CDR3: CATSDFGETQYF
size: many; J: TRBJ1-1; D: -; V: TRBV20-1; DNA: TGCAGTGCTAGGGGTGGGGGCGATAACACTGAAGCTTTCTTT; CDR3: CSARGGGDNTEAFF
size: many; J: TRBJ2-6; D: -; V: TRBV29-1; DNA: TGCAGCGTTGCGACTGGAACTGGGGCCAACGTCCTGACTTTC; CDR3: CSVATGTGANVLTF
size: many; J: TRBJ1-3; D: -; V: TRBV14; DNA: TGTGCCAGCAGCCAACAGGCCTCTGGAAACACCATATATTTT; CDR3: CASSQQASGNTIYF
size: many; J: TRBJ1-4; D: -; V: TRBV21-1; DNA: TGTGCCAGCAGCACCCCAGAGCACAGAGGCGAAAAACTGTTTTTT; CDR3: CASSTPEHRGEKLFF
size: few; J: TRBJ1-1; D: -; V: TRBV20-1; DNA: TGCAGTGGTCCGCGAGGCCCTGAAGCTTTCTTT; CDR3: CSGPRGPEAFF
size: -; J: TRBJ2-1; D: TRBD2; V: TRBV28; DNA: TGTGCCAGCAGTTTATTAGCGGGAGGTTCCTGCAATGAGCAGTTCTTC; CDR3: CASSLLAGGSCNEQFF
size: many; J: TRBJ2-7; D: TRBD1; V: TRBV2; DNA: TGTGCCAGCAATGCAGGACAGGGGGCCTACGAGCAGTACTTC; CDR3: CASNAGQGAYEQYF
size: many; J: TRBJ2-1; D: -; V: TRBV6-4; DNA: TGTGCCAGCAGTGACTCTGCGGAGAGCTACAATGAGCAGTTCTTC; CDR3: CASSDSAESYNEQFF
size: many; J: TRBJ1-1; D: -; V: TRBV12-3/TRBV12-4; DNA: TGTGCCAGCAGCTCCTCGGCTGGAAACACTGAAGCTTTCTTT; CDR3: CASSSSAGNTEAFF
size: many; J: TRBJ1-1; D: -; V: TRBV7-8; DNA: TGTGCCAGCAGCTCCGGGAAGAACACTGAAGCTTTCTTT; CDR3: CASSSGKNTEAFF
size: many; J: TRBJ2-5; D: TRBD1; V: TRBV20-1; DNA: TGCAGTGCTAGATACAGGGGGCCAGGGACCCAGTACTTC; CDR3: CSARYRGPGTQYF
size: many; J: TRBJ2-1; D: TRBD2; V: TRBV6-2/TRBV6-3; DNA: TGTGCCAGCAGTCTTCGGACTAGCGGGAGCTCCTACAATGAGCAGTTCTTC; CDR3: CASSLRTSGSSYNEQFF
size: medium-sized; J: TRBJ1-1; D: -; V: TRBV11-2; DNA: TGTGCCAGCCGTCGGCAGACGGGGACTGAAGCTTTCTTT; CDR3: CASRRQTGTEAFF
size: -; J: TRBJ1-4; D: TRBD1; V: TRBV29-1; DNA: TGCAGCGCCCAAGGGACAGGAGCCGATAATGAAAAACTGTTTTTT; CDR3: CSAQGTGADNEKLFF
size: many; J: TRBJ2-5; D: -; V: TRBV5-1; DNA: TGCGCCAGCAGCTTGGCCCTACGGAGCGAACAAGAGACCCAGTACTTC; CDR3: CASSLALRSEQETQYF